These 24 T cell receptor beta chains came from one sample sequenced in a study of siplizumab effects on memory and regulatory T cells. Assay: immunoSEQ multiplex PCR; the TCRdb copy retains only in-frame clones and omits some. The table shows 57,000 or so clones, with around 80% occurring only once. Sequenced input: memory CD4+ T cells sorted from blood. These receptors were obtained from a human donor in good health.

This chain joins TRBV7-3 and TRBJ2-2; D gene unclear. The germline gives CDR1 SGHTA, CDR2 FQGTGA. There are 12 residues in the CDR3. Deletions cut 4 bases from V and 8 bases from J, with 8 bases between. The CDR3 here is CASSSSEGELFF. CDR3 in DNA: TGTGCCAGCAGCTCGTCAGAAGGGGAGCTGTTTTTT.

V is TRBV11-2 and J is TRBJ1-1, with D uncertain. This CDR3 has 14 residues. Germline values: CDR1 SGHAT, CDR2 FQNNGV. V dropped 4 bases and J dropped 1 base, with 10 bases sitting between them. The CDR3 loop reads CASSSQRGNTEAFF. In DNA, the CDR3 is TGTGCCAGCAGCTCCCAACGGGGGAACACTGAAGCTTTCTTT.

This clone was recorded a few times. This sample includes further DNA sequences coding for the same CDR3. The chain employs TRBV19 and TRBJ2-1; 7 nucleotides agree with TRBD2. The CDR3 has 14 amino acids. Germline CDR1 and CDR2: LNHDA and SQIVND (reference sequence). V shed 0 bases and J 4 bases; nucleotides not matched to a gene: 0. In DNA form, the CDR3 reads TGTGCCAGTAGTATAGAGGGGGGGTACAATGAGCAGTTCTTC. Its protein product is CASSIEGGYNEQFF.

This chain uses TRBV4-3 with TRBJ2-2; D assignment may be TRBD1 or TRBD2 (5 bases each). Looked up from germline, CDR1 is LGHNA and CDR2 is YSLEER. The CDR3 runs to 17 residues. V was clipped by 0 bases and J by 3 bases, with 14 bases between them. In DNA, the CDR3 is TGCGCCAGCAGCCAAGATCTCGGGGACGGCTACACCGGGGAGCTGTTTTTT. Translating it yields CASSQDLGDGYTGELFF.

The chain carries TRBV7-2 and TRBJ2-1; a weak D match, TRBD2 (6 bases). Germline-derived CDR1 and CDR2 are SGHTA and FQGNSA. Trimming removed 0 bases from V and 7 bases from J, with 7 bases in between. This CDR3 spans 13 amino acids. CDR3 residues: CASSLAGGNEQFF. As DNA, the CDR3 is TGTGCCAGCAGCTTAGCCGGGGGTAATGAGCAGTTCTTC.

V and J are TRBV6-5 and TRBJ2-7; no definite D call. Germline V CDR1 and CDR2: MNHEY, SVGAGI. V lost 9 bases to trimming and J lost 4 bases, with 7 bases between them. The CDR3 is 10 amino acids. CDR3 residues: CARDEYEQYF. Here the CDR3 DNA reads TGTGCCAGAGATGAGTACGAGCAGTACTTC.

This clone was found a few times. This chain joins TRBV30 and TRBJ1-3, with TRBD1 matching 9 bases. Trimming removed 4 bases from V and 0 bases from J; junction bases left unmatched: 7. Germline CDR1 GTSNPN, CDR2 SVGIG (reference sequence). The CDR3 length is 16 residues. CDR3 in amino acids: CAWKGRDRVSGNTIYF. The CDR3 nucleotides read TGTGCCTGGAAAGGGCGGGACAGGGTCTCTGGAAACACCATATATTTT.

This sequence joins TRBV6-5 and TRBJ1-6, with 9 nucleotides matching TRBD1. The ends lost 2 bases at V and 9 bases at J; junction bases unmatched: 5. The CDR3 is 15 amino acids. Germline values: CDR1 MNHEY, CDR2 SVGAGI. CDR3 DNA: TGTGCCAGCAGTTACGGGGGACAGGGTGGTTCACCCCTCCACTTT. Residues: CASSYGGQGGSPLHF.

This sequence joins TRBV6-4 and TRBJ2-3; D gene unclear. Germline V lookup: CDR1 MRHNA, CDR2 SNTAGT. The length of the CDR3 is 14 residues. The V end lost 3 bases, the J end lost 1 base, and 8 bases lay between the germline ends. CDR3 DNA: TGTGCCAGCAGTGAACAGAGAGGCACAGATACGCAGTATTTT. This codes for CASSEQRGTDTQYF.

V usage is TRBV30 and J usage is TRBJ2-3, with D perhaps TRBD2 (5 bases). Deletions cut 0 bases from V and 5 bases from J, with 6 bases between. This CDR3 has 12 residues. From germline, CDR1 is GTSNPN and CDR2 SVGIG (reference sequence). The CDR3 protein is CAWSVGEDTQYF. CDR3 in DNA: TGTGCCTGGAGTGTCGGGGAAGATACGCAGTATTTT.

This clone showed up just once. The genes are TRBV7-8 and TRBJ1-4; possibly TRBD1 for D (5 bases). CDR3 length: 17 residues. V shed 5 bases and J shed 4 bases, with 20 bases lying between them. CDR1 is SGHVS and CDR2 is FQNEAQ in the germline V gene. CDR3 loop: CASSPYLRQSVNEKLFF. In nucleotides, the CDR3 is TGTGCCAGCAGCCCTTACCTTAGACAGTCCGTTAATGAAAAACTGTTTTTT.

This clone was counted a few times. The chain combines TRBV7-2 with TRBJ2-7; D not certain. Deletions cut 3 bases from V and 2 bases from J, with 14 bases between. Germline V gene sequence: CDR1 SGHTA, CDR2 FQGNSA. This CDR3 region has 15 residues. The CDR3 region has the DNA TGTGCCAGCAGCTTTACCGCCGGGCGGACCTACGAGCAGTACTTC. Translation gives CASSFTAGRTYEQYF. Together with reference TRBV7-2 and TRBJ2-7, the CDR3 gives the full variable domain: GAGVSQSPSNKVTEKGKDVELRCDPISGHTALYWYRQSLGQGLEFLIYFQGNSAPDKSGLPSDRFSAERTGGSVSTLTIQRTQQEDSAVYLCASSFTAGRTYEQYFGPGTRLTVT.

The V gene is TRBV4-2, the J gene TRBJ1-6; the D is unclear. V lost 3 bases, J lost 8 bases, and 14 bases lay in between. This CDR3 has 15 amino acids. From germline, CDR1 is LGHNA and CDR2 YNFKEQ. The CDR3: CASSQEDFSHSPLHF. DNA of the CDR3: TGTGCCAGCAGCCAGGAGGACTTTTCGCATTCACCCCTCCACTTT.

The chain uses TRBV6-5 and TRBJ1-2; no clear D gene. The CDR3 totals 13 residues. Trimming cost V 7 bases and J 0 bases, with 9 bases left between them. Germline loops: CDR1 MNHEY, CDR2 SVGAGI. CDR3 loop: CASTAGANYGYTF. CDR3 nucleotide sequence: TGTGCCAGCACGGCAGGAGCTAACTATGGCTACACCTTC.

The chain carries TRBV7-2 and TRBJ2-1; D is possibly TRBD1 (6 bases). The V gene's germline CDR1 is SGHTA and CDR2 FQGNSA. This CDR3 contains 15 residues. Trimming stripped 7 bases from V and 10 bases from J, with 23 bases between. CDR3 amino acids: CASTIGAAGVGEQFF. In DNA form, the CDR3 reads TGTGCCAGCACCATAGGGGCGGCAGGGGTGGGGGAGCAGTTCTTC.

This CDR3 is CASSQLGTSDYNEQFF. The CDR3 bases are TGTGCCAGCAGCCAGCTCGGGACTAGTGACTACAATGAGCAGTTCTTC. This chain uses TRBV2 with TRBJ2-1, with 8 bases identical to TRBD2. The CDR3 has 16 residues. J gave up 3 bases and V 6 bases, and 10 bases lay outside the gene matches. Germline CDR1 and CDR2: SNHLY and FYNNEI.

For this clone: This CDR3 is also generated by other DNA sequences in the sample. The chain recombines TRBV11-2 with TRBJ2-3, with a tentative D call TRBD1 (6 bases). V gave up 1 base and J gave up 2 bases, with 10 bases separating them. The CDR3 totals 15 residues. The germline gives CDR1 SGHAT, CDR2 FQNNGV. The CDR3 DNA follows: TGTGCCAGCAGCTTAGTCGACAGGTCCACAGATACGCAGTATTTT. This translates into CASSLVDRSTDTQYF.

The J gene is TRBJ2-3, the V gene TRBV27, with 13 bases lining up with TRBD2. Germline values: CDR1 MNHEY, CDR2 SMNVEV (reference sequence). This CDR3 contains 18 residues. V was pared by 6 bases and J by 0 bases, with 9 bases of the junction left unmatched. CDR3: CASRTLAGGGFSTDTQYF. The CDR3 DNA follows: TGTGCCAGCAGGACACTAGCGGGGGGGGGCTTTAGCACAGATACGCAGTATTTT.

This chain uses TRBV2 with TRBJ2-3; weak D call: TRBD1 (5 bases). The germline CDR1 and CDR2 sequences are SNHLY and FYNNEI. The CDR3 spans 14 residues. The germline V and J ends were trimmed by 4 bases and 1 base, with 9 bases remaining between them. The CDR3 DNA reads TGTGCCAGCAGTGTGGGCAGGGGCACAGATACGCAGTATTTT. This gives the protein CASSVGRGTDTQYF.

The V gene is TRBV4-1, the J gene TRBJ1-2, with D perhaps matching TRBD1 (6 bases). The V end lost 1 base, the J end lost 6 bases, and 12 bases lay between the germline ends. CDR3 length: 14 amino acids. CDR1 MGHRA and CDR2 YSYEKL come from the germline V gene. The CDR3, as DNA: TGCGCCAGCAGCCAAGGTGAACAGGGAAATGGCTACACCTTC. Residues: CASSQGEQGNGYTF.

The sample holds one count of this clone. The genes are TRBV5-1 and TRBJ1-1, with D maybe TRBD1 (6 bases). Trimming shortened V by 7 bases and J by 1 base, and 17 bases separated the two germline ends. Germline CDR1 reads SGHRS; CDR2 reads YFSETQ. The CDR3 has 15 residues. The CDR3 loop is CASSAKDSQNTEAFF. CDR3 bases: TGCGCCAGCTCTGCAAAGGACAGTCAGAACACTGAAGCTTTCTTT.

The chain recombines TRBV7-2 with TRBJ1-4; no clear D gene. Germline loops: CDR1 SGHTA, CDR2 FQGNSA. The CDR3 runs to 13 residues. Trimming cost V 6 bases and J 8 bases, with 13 bases left between them. DNA for the CDR3: TGTGCCAGCAGACGCGGGTGGGGAGAAAAACTGTTTTTT. Its translation: CASRRGWGEKLFF. The complete variable domain, with remaining parts taken from reference TRBV7-2 and TRBJ1-4, reads GAGVSQSPSNKVTEKGKDVELRCDPISGHTALYWYRQSLGQGLEFLIYFQGNSAPDKSGLPSDRFSAERTGGSVSTLTIQRTQQEDSAVYLCASRRGWGEKLFFGSGTQLSVL.

This clone appeared a few times. The junction does not match germline at one end; this may be a read error. The chain recombines TRBV28 with TRBJ1-1; D is possibly TRBD1 (5 bases). This CDR3 region has 15 residues. Germline assignment: CDR1 MDHEN and CDR2 SYDVKM. The DNA of the CDR3 is TGTGCCAGCAGACCACCCGGGACTGCCCCTCAGGGAGGAGTCTTT. Its protein product is CASRPPGTAPQGGVF.

This chain uses TRBV25-1 with TRBJ2-7; TRBD1 agrees at 8 bases. The germline V gene has CDR1 MGHDK and CDR2 SYGVNS. There are 12 residues in the CDR3. V lost 6 bases and J lost 6; bases outside the gene matches: 4. CDR3 nucleotides: TGTGCCAGCAGACCCGACAGGGGCGAGCAGTACTTC. It translates to CASRPDRGEQYF.